This T cell receptor beta chain appears in the sequencing data of a study of cytomegalovirus exposure and HLA in healthy donors. General observations from the study: A later analysis linked a missense variant in DCLRE1C to the trimming of TCR beta V and J genes. A highly shared variant cluster was judged a likely technical artifact. Versus the approximately 700-donor mean, an Asian-associated ancestry cluster reportedly showed fewer N-insertions in a later analysis.

Primers included in the PCR were 60 Vbeta and 13 Jbeta primers. TCRdb's table, derived via immunoSEQ multiplex PCR, lists solely in-frame clones and lacks some. Of about 190,000 clones in the sample, around 81% were seen once. Note on this clone: The antigen is unknown.

The length of the CDR3 is 13 residues. CDR1 MNHNY and CDR2 SVGAGI come from the germline V gene (reference sequence). After removal of 5 bases from V and 1 base from J, the junction contained 0 bases not matched to a gene. The sequence was obtained from a man younger than 35 in good health and CMV-seronegative. The V call is TRBV6-6, the J call TRBJ1-1, with 8 bases matching TRBD1. Sample: PBMCs. The CDR3 here is CASSGQGNTEAFF. The DNA of the CDR3 is TGTGCCAGCAGTGGACAGGGGAACACTGAAGCTTTCTTT.